This entry features one T cell receptor beta chain sequence. Its specificity is not known. CDR1 and CDR2 from the germline V gene are MNHEY and SVGAGI. The CDR3 covers 16 residues. The V gene lost 0 bases and the J gene lost 0 bases, with 12 bases spanning the gap. This sample was included in a study of cytomegalovirus exposure and HLA in healthy donors. Study-wide points: Cytomegalovirus-associated TCR beta chains were listed, numbering 150 to 200.

This table comes from immunoSEQ multiplex PCR, and its TCRdb copy is limited to in-frame clones, with some not included. The sample has 160,000 or so clones; around 90% are singletons. Sequencing was performed on PBMCs. The chain links TRBV6-5 to TRBJ2-7; D is possibly TRBD2 (5 bases). The TCR was taken from a man between 18 and 29 years old in good health and CMV-seronegative. CDR3 coding DNA: TGTGCCAGCAGTTACTCGAGCGGAAAGAGCTCCTACGAGCAGTACTTC. Translated: CASSYSSGKSSYEQYF.